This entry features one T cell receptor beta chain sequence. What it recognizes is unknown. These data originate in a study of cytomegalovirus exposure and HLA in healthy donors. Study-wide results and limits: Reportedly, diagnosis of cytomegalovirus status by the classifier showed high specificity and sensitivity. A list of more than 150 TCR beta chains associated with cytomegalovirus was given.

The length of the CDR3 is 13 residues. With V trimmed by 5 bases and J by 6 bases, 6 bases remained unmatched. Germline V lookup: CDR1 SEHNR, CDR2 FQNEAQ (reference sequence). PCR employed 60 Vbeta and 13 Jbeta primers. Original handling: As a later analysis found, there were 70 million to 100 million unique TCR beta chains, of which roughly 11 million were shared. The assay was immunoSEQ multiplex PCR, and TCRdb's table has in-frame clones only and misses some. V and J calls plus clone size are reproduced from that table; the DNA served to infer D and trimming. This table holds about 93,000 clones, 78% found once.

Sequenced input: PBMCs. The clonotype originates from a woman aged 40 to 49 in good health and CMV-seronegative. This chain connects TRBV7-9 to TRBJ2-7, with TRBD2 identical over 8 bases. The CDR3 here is CASSTPREGEQYF. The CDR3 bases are TGTGCCAGCAGCACTCCCCGGGAGGGCGAGCAGTACTTC. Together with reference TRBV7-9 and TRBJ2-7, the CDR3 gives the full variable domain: DTGVSQNPRHKITKRGQNVTFRCDPISEHNRLYWYRQTLGQGPEFLTYFQNEAQLEKSRLLSDRFSAERPKGSFSTLEIQRTEQGDSAMYLCASSTPREGEQYFGPGTRLTVT.